This TCR beta chain was documented in a study of human T cells and chemical hapten exposure. This CDR3 is 15 amino acids long. Germline assignment: CDR1 SGHAT and CDR2 FQNNGV. The V end lost 6 bases, the J end lost 3 bases, and 18 bases lay between the germline ends. This clonotype was found a few times. The time point was: pre-sensitization, week 0. Stated treatment: therapeutic diphenylcyclopropenone sensitization with weekly scalp DPC. Total RNA was isolated from whole blood that had not been fractionated. It was the library that attached unique molecular identifiers to individual cDNA molecules. TCRdb fed the RACE reads into MiXCR, producing one record per CDR3 protein. Here the sample spans about 120,000 distinct CDR3 sequences, less than 15% being singletons.

The sequence derives from a woman under 30 with alopecia areata. Some clones in this sample may be carry-over from other donors' samples. The V gene is TRBV11-2, the J gene TRBJ2-7; D is possibly TRBD1 (6 bases). The material sequenced was whole blood, taken in connection with sensitization to the hapten diphenylcyclopropenone (DPC). CDR3 loop: CASSHVATGRYEQYF. The CDR3 bases are TGTGCCAGCAGTCATGTGGCGACAGGACGCTACGAGCAGTACTTC. The variable domain in full, with the rest retrieved from reference TRBV11-2 and TRBJ2-7, is EAGVAQSPRYKIIEKRQSVAFWCNPISGHATLYWYQQILGQGPKLLIQFQNNGVVDDSQLPKDRFSAERLKGVDSTLKIQPAKLEDSAVYLCASSHVATGRYEQYFGPGTRLTVT.